A single sample gave rise to the 13 T cell receptor beta chains below, sequenced in a study of CD8 T cells in Susac syndrome. Random hexamers primed reverse transcription of 0.5 to 1 ug RNA. Using its own MiXCR run on the immunoSEQ multiplex PCR reads, TCRdb lists one record per CDR3 protein. Here the sample spans 100,000 to 150,000 distinct CDR3 sequences, roughly 93% being singletons. Material for sequencing was CD8+ T cells from PBMCs. Receptors were obtained from a human donor with multiple sclerosis.

The J gene is TRBJ2-5, the V gene TRBV11-2; the D gene is possibly TRBD2 (6 bases). The CDR3 totals 16 residues. Looked up from germline, CDR1 is SGHAT and CDR2 is FQNNGV. Trimming pared 5 bases from V and 5 bases from J, leaving 21 bases between. CDR3 protein: CASSQSWGGDGETQYF. DNA for the CDR3: TGTGCCAGCAGCCAGTCCTGGGGCGGGGACGGGGAGACCCAGTACTTC. Complete variable domain (other parts from reference TRBV11-2 and TRBJ2-5): EAGVAQSPRYKIIEKRQSVAFWCNPISGHATLYWYQQILGQGPKLLIQFQNNGVVDDSQLPKDRFSAERLKGVDSTLKIQPAKLEDSAVYLCASSQSWGGDGETQYFGPGTRLLVL.

This clonotype was picked up one time. The chain links TRBV11-2 to TRBJ1-5; the D is unclear. V was pared by 5 bases and J by 2 bases, with 13 bases between. CDR1 SGHAT and CDR2 FQNNGV come from the germline V gene. The CDR3 is 15 residues long. DNA of the CDR3: TGTGCCAGCAGCCCCTGGCCTCGAGGCAATCAGCCCCAGCATTTT. Translating it yields CASSPWPRGNQPQHF.

The chain joins TRBV6-5 to TRBJ2-6; D uncertain. CDR3 length: 15 amino acids. The V gene lost 4 bases and the J gene lost 0 bases, with 7 bases spanning the gap. Germline V gene sequence: CDR1 MNHEY, CDR2 SVGAGI. CDR3 in DNA: TGTGCCAGCAGTTCTCGTGTCTCTGGGGCCAACGTCCTGACTTTC. Encoded protein: CASSSRVSGANVLTF.

The rearrangement links TRBV24-1 to TRBJ2-3, with TRBD1 identical over 8 bases. This CDR3 is built from 15 residues. Losses at the gene ends were 4 bases for V and 5 bases for J; bases not matched to a gene: 7. Germline-derived CDR1 and CDR2 are KGHDR and SFDVKD. The CDR3 reads CATSDRGDRGDTQYF. Here the CDR3 DNA reads TGTGCCACCAGTGACCGAGGCGACAGGGGAGATACGCAGTATTTT.

The rearrangement uses TRBV2 and TRBJ2-2, with D possibly called TRBD1 or TRBD2 (5 bases each). Germline V gene sequence: CDR1 SNHLY, CDR2 FYNNEI. The CDR3 runs to 16 residues. The ends were cut back, 2 bases at V and 1 base at J, with 11 bases in the middle. The CDR3 DNA reads TGTGCCAGCAGTGAATTAAGGGGAGTGAACACCGGGGAGCTGTTTTTT. It specifies CASSELRGVNTGELFF.

The genes are TRBV4-1 and TRBJ1-1; TRBD1 aligns across 9 bases. In germline, CDR1 is MGHRA, CDR2 YSYEKL. V shed 1 base and J 10 bases; nucleotides not matched to a gene: 1. The CDR3 extends over 12 amino acids. CDR3 protein: CASSQGDRVAFF. For the CDR3, the DNA is TGCGCCAGCAGCCAAGGGGACAGGGTAGCTTTCTTT.

The V and J genes are TRBV12-5 and TRBJ1-1; no clear D gene. V lost 3 bases to trimming and J lost 0 bases, with 8 bases between them. The CDR3 is made up of 14 amino acids. Per germline, CDR1 LGHNT and CDR2 FRNRAP. This CDR3 reads CASGFGILNTEAFF. The CDR3 DNA reads as TGTGCTAGTGGTTTTGGAATCTTGAACACTGAAGCTTTCTTT.

The V gene is TRBV4-1, the J gene TRBJ2-5, with 7 bases that match TRBD2. Germline lookup yields CDR1 MGHRA and CDR2 YSYEKL. The CDR3 consists of 14 residues. J was trimmed by 1 base and V by 4 bases; bases with no gene match: 3. CDR3 DNA: TGCGCCAGCAGCCGAGCGGGGACCCAAGAGACCCAGTACTTC. Its translation is CASSRAGTQETQYF.

V usage is TRBV5-1 and J usage is TRBJ2-3, with D hard to call. The CDR3 length is 13 residues. The V end was cut by 0 bases, the J end by 4 bases, with 6 bases between. Germline values: CDR1 SGHRS, CDR2 YFSETQ. CDR3 sequence reads: CASSLEKPDTQYF. The DNA for the CDR3 is TGCGCCAGCAGCTTGGAGAAGCCAGATACGCAGTATTTT.

The count of this clonotype is one. The rearrangement uses TRBV6-2 or TRBV6-3 and TRBJ2-1; 9 bases map to TRBD1. V was clipped by 10 bases and J by 6 bases; unmatched bases: 10. The germline gives CDR1 MNHEY, CDR2 SVGEGT. This CDR3 spans 14 amino acids. The CDR3 is CATKTPDRGNEQFF. CDR3 sequence (DNA): TGTGCCACCAAGACACCGGACAGGGGCAATGAGCAGTTCTTC.

The rearrangement joins TRBV4-1 to TRBJ1-1; D gene ambiguous. This CDR3 has 17 residues. V lost 4 bases and J 2 bases, leaving 20 bases between the germline ends. Germline CDR1 reads MGHRA; CDR2 reads YSYEKL. The CDR3 sequence is CASSPLLVGRANTEAFF. CDR3 nucleotides: TGCGCCAGCAGCCCCCTCCTGGTCGGCAGAGCAAACACTGAAGCTTTCTTT.

The chain links TRBV4-1 to TRBJ2-5, with 9 bases matching TRBD2. Per germline, CDR1 MGHRA and CDR2 YSYEKL. The CDR3 is made up of 17 amino acids. The trim removed 1 base at V and 1 base at J, leaving 7 bases unmatched. The CDR3 DNA reads TGCGCCAGCAGCCAAGGGGGGAGACTAGCGGCCCAAGAGACCCAGTACTTC. Translating it yields CASSQGGRLAAQETQYF.

The chain recombines TRBV27 with TRBJ1-5; 9 positions match TRBD1. The CDR3 loop spans 15 amino acids. The J segment lost 7 bases and the V segment lost 3 bases, leaving 7 bases of the junction unmatched. Germline V gene sequence: CDR1 MNHEY, CDR2 SMNVEV (reference sequence). The CDR3 here is CASSFGQGLRQPQHF. CDR3 coding DNA: TGTGCCAGCAGTTTCGGACAGGGGCTCAGGCAGCCCCAGCATTTT.